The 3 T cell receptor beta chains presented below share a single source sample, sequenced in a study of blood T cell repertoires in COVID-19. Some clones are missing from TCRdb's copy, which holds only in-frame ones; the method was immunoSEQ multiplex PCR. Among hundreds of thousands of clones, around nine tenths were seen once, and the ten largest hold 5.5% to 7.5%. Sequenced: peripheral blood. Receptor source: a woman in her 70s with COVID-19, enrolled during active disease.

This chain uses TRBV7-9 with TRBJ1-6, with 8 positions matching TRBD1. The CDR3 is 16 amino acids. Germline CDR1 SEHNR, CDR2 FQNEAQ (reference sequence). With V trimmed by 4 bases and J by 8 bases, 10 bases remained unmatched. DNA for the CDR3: TGTGCCAGCAGCTCCGCTGACAGGGGTAAGGATTCACCCCTCCACTTT. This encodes CASSSADRGKDSPLHF.

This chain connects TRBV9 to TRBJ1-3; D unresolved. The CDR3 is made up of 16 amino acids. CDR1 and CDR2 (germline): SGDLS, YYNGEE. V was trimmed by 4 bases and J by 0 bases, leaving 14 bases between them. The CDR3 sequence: CASSLRLYDSGNTIYF. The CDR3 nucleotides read TGTGCCAGCAGCCTCCGACTGTACGACTCTGGAAACACCATATATTTT.

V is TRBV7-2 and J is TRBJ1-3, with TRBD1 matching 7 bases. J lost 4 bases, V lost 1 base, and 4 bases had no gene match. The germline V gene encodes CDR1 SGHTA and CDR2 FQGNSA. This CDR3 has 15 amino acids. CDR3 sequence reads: CASSLDRGLGNTIYF. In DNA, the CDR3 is TGTGCCAGCAGCTTAGACAGGGGATTAGGAAACACCATATATTTT.